Each of the 21 T cell receptor beta chains below was sequenced from the same sample in a study of blood T cell repertoires in COVID-19. Produced via immunoSEQ multiplex PCR; TCRdb's table is partial and in-frame only. The sample shows roughly 200,000 clones, roughly 78% of them seen only once. Sequenced: peripheral blood. These receptors were obtained from a man aged 65 to 79 with active or convalescent COVID-19.

This clone was detected only once. V gene TRBV3-1 (or the pseudogene TRBV3-2) combines with J gene TRBJ2-7; 9 bases are a match to TRBD2. The CDR3 runs to 17 residues. CDR1 LGHDT and CDR2 YNNKEL come from the germline V gene (reference sequence). The V gene end was trimmed by 4 bases and the J gene end by 0 bases; junction bases not matched to a gene: 10. For the CDR3, the DNA is TGTGCCAGCAGCCTCAGCGGGGCGGGGGGGAGCTCCTACGAGCAGTACTTC. Translated, it gives CASSLSGAGGSSYEQYF.

CDR3 in amino acids: CASTTRQGNYGYTF. In DNA form, the CDR3 reads TGTGCCAGCACCACGCGGCAGGGCAACTATGGCTACACCTTC. This sequence joins TRBV6-5 and TRBJ1-2, with D maybe TRBD1 (5 bases). The CDR3 contains 14 residues. Trimming cost V 7 bases and J 2 bases, with 14 bases left between them. CDR1 and CDR2 from the germline V gene are MNHEY and SVGAGI.

CDR3 sequence (DNA): TGTGCCAGCAGCGAGGGGACAGGGTCTGGCTATGGCTACACCTTC. Protein sequence: CASSEGTGSGYGYTF. The gene calls are TRBV9 and TRBJ1-2; TRBD1 agrees at 9 bases. This CDR3 has 15 residues. The V gene end was trimmed by 3 bases and the J gene end by 4 bases; junction bases not matched to a gene: 7. The germline gives CDR1 SGDLS, CDR2 YYNGEE.

The V gene is TRBV12-3 or TRBV12-4, the J gene TRBJ1-2; D uncertain. CDR3 length equals 13 residues. Trimming took off 3 bases at V and 8 bases at J, with 13 bases between the two ends. CDR3 in amino acids: CASSFGQAGGYTF. In DNA, the CDR3 is TGTGCCAGCAGTTTTGGGCAGGCGGGCGGCTACACCTTC.

This clone was observed a handful of times. This sequence joins TRBV5-1 and TRBJ1-2; no clear D gene. This CDR3 contains 15 residues. V was clipped by 0 bases and J by 4 bases, with 13 bases between them. The germline gives CDR1 SGHRS, CDR2 YFSETQ. Here the CDR3 DNA reads TGCGCCAGCAGCTTGGCACCGGGGTCGGGCTATGGCTACACCTTC. Its translation is CASSLAPGSGYGYTF.

J is TRBJ2-7 and V is TRBV21-1; the table's TRBD1 call for D was not verified on the DNA. TRBV21-1 corresponds to a pseudogene. The length of the CDR3 is 16 residues. The CDR3 coding sequence is TGTGCCAGCAGCAAAGAAAATTGTGGGGCGCCCTACGAGCAGTACTTC. Its translation is CASSKENCGAPYEQYF.

The gene calls are TRBV7-2 and TRBJ1-5; D may be TRBD1 (5 bases). Germline assignment: CDR1 SGHTA and CDR2 FQGNSA. The CDR3 totals 15 residues. V was cut by 5 bases and J by 4 bases, with 15 bases left in between. The CDR3 reads CASSQQSGGNQPQHF. Here the CDR3 DNA reads TGTGCCAGCAGCCAACAGTCCGGGGGGAATCAGCCCCAGCATTTT.

The rearrangement uses TRBV28 and TRBJ2-7; 10 bases match TRBD1. The ends lost 8 bases at V and 1 base at J; junction bases unmatched: 14. The germline CDR1 and CDR2 sequences are MDHEN and SYDVKM. This CDR3 is built from 17 residues. CDR3 loop: CASFPGQGTLMSYEQYF. In DNA, the CDR3 is TGTGCCAGCTTCCCGGGACAGGGGACATTAATGTCCTACGAGCAGTACTTC.

This clone has only a few counts. The CDR3 DNA follows: TGTGCCAGTCAGGGGGCTTACGAGCAGTACTTC. It specifies CASQGAYEQYF. The chain uses TRBV2 and TRBJ2-7, with TRBD1 matching over 8 bases. With V trimmed by 9 bases and J by 4 bases, 2 bases remained unmatched. Germline assignment: CDR1 SNHLY and CDR2 FYNNEI. The CDR3 totals 11 residues.

The chain has TRBV10-3 and TRBJ1-5; 9 bases are a match to TRBD1. The J segment lost 6 bases and the V segment lost 0 bases, leaving 0 bases of the junction unmatched. The CDR3 consists of 14 residues. Germline loops: CDR1 ENHRY, CDR2 SYGVKD. The CDR3 is CAISESGQGQPQHF. The CDR3 region has the DNA TGTGCCATCAGTGAGTCGGGACAGGGTCAGCCCCAGCATTTT.

This chain links TRBV20-1 with TRBJ1-3, with a tentative D call TRBD1 (6 bases). The CDR3 sequence is 15 residues long. Per the germline V gene, CDR1 is DFQATT and CDR2 is SNEGSKA (reference sequence). V lost 3 bases and J lost 2, with 14 bases in between. CDR3 DNA: TGCAGTGCTAGTGGCAGGGGAAGGGCTGGAAACACCATATATTTT. Amino acid sequence: CSASGRGRAGNTIYF.

The chain recombines TRBV5-1 with TRBJ2-3; TRBD2 agrees at 7 bases. J lost 2 bases, V lost 2 bases, and 8 bases had no gene match. The CDR3 has 16 amino acids. The V gene's germline CDR1 is SGHRS and CDR2 YFSETQ. The CDR3 region has the DNA TGCGCCAGCAGCTTCGGGGAGCGGGGAGCCACAGATACGCAGTATTTT. This gives the protein CASSFGERGATDTQYF.

V usage is TRBV6-6 and J usage is TRBJ2-7, with D possibly being TRBD2 (6 bases). The V gene lost 6 bases and the J gene lost 0 bases, with 15 bases spanning the gap. Germline-derived CDR1 and CDR2 are MNHNY and SVGAGI (reference sequence). The CDR3 extends over 15 amino acids. As DNA, the CDR3 is TGTGCCAGCAGCCACCGGGACTTGAGCTCCTACGAGCAGTACTTC. It specifies CASSHRDLSSYEQYF.

V usage is TRBV5-1 and J usage is TRBJ1-1; 7 bases agree with TRBD1. The germline V gene has CDR1 SGHRS and CDR2 YFSETQ. CDR3 length equals 14 residues. Trimming at V came to 4 bases and at J to 2 bases, leaving 5 bases not matched to a gene. CDR3 in amino acids: CASSRQGQNTEAFF. As DNA, the CDR3 is TGCGCCAGCAGCCGACAGGGCCAAAACACTGAAGCTTTCTTT.

This clone was seen more than once but under ten times. The J gene is TRBJ1-1, the V gene TRBV6-6; D is possibly TRBD1 (5 bases). V lost 5 bases, J lost 2 bases, and 21 bases lay in between. This CDR3 is built from 17 residues. Germline lookup yields CDR1 MNHNY and CDR2 SVGAGI (reference sequence). The CDR3 region has the DNA TGTGCCAGCAGTCCCGGGATGGGACTGGGGGTCAACACTGAAGCTTTCTTT. It encodes CASSPGMGLGVNTEAFF.

The chain carries TRBV19 and TRBJ1-2; D is unclear. CDR1 and CDR2 (germline): LNHDA, SQIVND (reference sequence). The V end was cut by 6 bases, the J end by 10 bases, with 18 bases between. The CDR3 runs to 13 residues. CDR3 amino acids: CASRISQLGDYTF. The CDR3, as DNA: TGTGCCAGTAGGATCTCGCAACTAGGAGACTACACCTTC.

This rearrangement joins TRBV24-1 to TRBJ1-2; 7 bases fit TRBD1. CDR3 length equals 13 residues. V lost 4 bases, J lost 8 bases, and 6 bases stayed unmatched. CDR1 is KGHDR and CDR2 is SFDVKD in the germline V gene. This CDR3 reads CATSEATGRGYTF. CDR3 coding DNA: TGTGCCACCAGTGAGGCGACAGGGAGAGGCTACACCTTC.

This chain connects TRBV29-1 to TRBJ2-1; D uncertain. This CDR3 is built from 13 residues. Germline CDR1 is SQVTM and CDR2 is ANQGSEA. Deletions cut 0 bases from V and 0 bases from J, with 3 bases between. CDR3 sequence reads: CSVEDHSYNEQFF. The DNA for the CDR3 is TGCAGCGTTGAAGACCACTCCTACAATGAGCAGTTCTTC.

The rearrangement links TRBV7-6 to TRBJ1-4; 7 bases are shared with TRBD1. V shed 4 bases and J 5 bases; nucleotides not matched to a gene: 1. Looked up from germline, CDR1 is SGHVS and CDR2 is FNYEAQ. There are 13 residues in the CDR3. The CDR3 is CASSSQGNEKLFF. The CDR3 coding sequence is TGTGCCAGCAGCTCACAGGGGAATGAAAAACTGTTTTTT. Full variable domain (missing parts from reference TRBV7-6 and TRBJ1-4): GAGVSQSPRYKVTKRGQDVALRCDPISGHVSLYWYRQALGQGPEFLTYFNYEAQQDKSGLPNDRFSAERPEGSISTLTIQRTEQRDSAMYRCASSSQGNEKLFFGSGTQLSVL.

The chain recombines TRBV10-3 with TRBJ2-3; TRBD1 agrees at 8 bases. From germline, CDR1 is ENHRY and CDR2 SYGVKD. The junction had 9 bases not matched to a gene; V was cut back by 10 bases and J by 0 bases. The CDR3 totals 15 residues. CDR3 DNA sequence: TGTGCCACTGGGACGACAGGGGAGAGCACAGATACGCAGTATTTT. Amino acids: CATGTTGESTDTQYF.

The sample holds one count of this clone. The rearrangement links TRBV15 to TRBJ2-1; D gene uncertain. The CDR3 covers 16 residues. From germline, CDR1 is LNHNV and CDR2 YYDKDF (reference sequence). Trimming took off 0 bases at V and 2 bases at J, with 11 bases between the two ends. DNA for the CDR3: TGTGCCACCAGCAGAGATGTTTCGGAGCCCTACAATGAGCAGTTCTTC. It translates to CATSRDVSEPYNEQFF.